This T cell receptor beta chain was observed in a study of T cell responses to AZD1222 COVID-19 vaccine (dated by TCRdb to the early 2020s). Describing the broader study: A total of just over 230 trial participants underwent TCR sequencing, of whom 200 to 220 had received two doses of AZD1222 and around 25 had received two doses of the MenACWY control vaccine. Trial participants were enrolled into age subgroups of 18-55, 56-69 and 70-plus years, which contained around 150, 28 and 57 TCR-sequenced participants, respectively.

General study outcomes and caveats: In the small 56-69-year group, the increase in depth fell short of significance, most likely because of low power. No day 14 peak-response samples were available, so repertoires were characterized only after the peak T cell response. Only six AZD1222 recipients were SARS-CoV-2 seropositive at baseline, limiting conclusions about previously exposed vaccinees. Vaccine-associated CD4 TCRs spanned the whole spike protein, with dominant responses in regions 160-218 and 743-854. A significant rise in spike-specific TCR breadth and depth was observed after two AZD1222 doses relative to day 0 and relative to MenACWY recipients. Nearly half of unique spike-specific TCRs reportedly recognized epitopes outside regions mutated in the B.1.351 and B.1.1.7 variants. Participants were mostly white British and included more females than males, and it was suggested by the authors that clonal diversity may have been underestimated.

The CDR3 regions of human TCRbeta chains were subjected to immunosequencing. In the paper's pipeline: Repertoire TCRs were matched against a reference library of SARS-CoV-2-specific TCRs generated with the MIRA antigen-specificity platform. Breadth was defined as the fraction of unique TCRs that were SARS-CoV-2-associated, and depth was defined as the fraction of total T cells that were SARS-CoV-2-associated. Using the MIRA data, each spike-specific TCR was mapped to the spike region that the TCR reacts to and placed in a CD4 or CD8 class. Log10-transformed breadth and depth values were compared by one-way ANOVA with Sidak's multiple comparisons tests. TCRdb holds this immuneACCESS table with in-frame rearrangements only. Some clones are missing; in checked studies, unresolved V genes explain under half, and the rest has no known cause. That table is the source of V, J and clone size, and D and trimming were worked out from the DNA. Recorded for this sample are 120,000 or so clones; more than 85% of them occurred a single time. Jointly, the top ten make up 3% of the sample.

The sample's time point label is to be understood as: about 28 days (+/-7) after the second vaccine dose. AZD1222 recipients whose second dose came at about 4 weeks and those whose second dose came at about 12 weeks were combined into one group, since spike-specific TCR depth and breadth did not differ between the two schedules. The vaccinee samples were drawn from two UK trials, COV001 and COV002, one of which was a single-blind randomized controlled phase 2/3 trial testing AZD1222 (ChAdOx1 nCoV-19) in healthy adults. Trial participant PBMC samples were collected at day 0 and day 28 after the second dose for TCRbeta chain sequencing. From a lookup of the germline V gene, CDR1 and CDR2 are SNHLY and FYNNEI. The CDR3 covers 17 residues, taking in both the cysteine and the phenylalanine. The read is trimmed to its CDR3 DNA, 51 bases read in frame from base 1. Trimming removed 3 bases from V and 0 bases from J, leaving 18 bases between the germline ends.

In the case of this clone: No cognate antigen has been identified for it. No much larger clonotype is one base removed from it; base qualities were not supplied.

This sequence was found in an adult who received the AZD1222 COVID-19 vaccine. The chain is encoded by TRBV2 joined to TRBJ2-7, and TRBD1 may be the D gene, going by 5 matching bases. The sequencing used peripheral blood, collected 28 days after the second AZD1222 dose. Here is the DNA: TGTGCCAGCAGTGAGGGCAGGGTGTGGGGCTCCTCCTACGAGCAGTACTTC. Protein translation: CASSEGRVWGSSYEQYF.